This TCR beta chain was identified during a study of Ad26.COV2.S vaccination and SARS-CoV-2 variants. TCRdb's copy holds only in-frame clones and misses some; the assay was immunoSEQ multiplex PCR. The table lists roughly 380,000 clones, approximately 90% of them singletons. The V gene lost 1 base and the J gene lost 0 bases, with 10 bases spanning the gap. This CDR3 comprises 17 residues. Germline V gives CDR1 SEHNR, CDR2 FQNEAQ (reference sequence). On this clone itself: Its matching antigen is unknown.

Whole-study results and caveats: Comparability of non-spike TCR breadth was observed across vaccine and placebo recipients. Reportedly, after vaccination the spike-specific CD8+ and CD4+ T cell responses displayed substantial breadth. Ad26.COV2.S recipients had broader spike-specific TCRs (P = 0.0014). Breadth and depth estimates from TCRs may understate total T cell responses.

The genes are TRBV7-9 and TRBJ2-6, with no clear D. The source is a human donor who had recovered from COVID-19. The specimen was peripheral blood, collected after recovery from COVID-19. The chain's CDR3 is CASSLVSRFSGANVLTF. The CDR3 coding sequence is TGTGCCAGCAGCTTAGTTTCAAGGTTCTCTGGGGCCAACGTCCTGACTTTC.